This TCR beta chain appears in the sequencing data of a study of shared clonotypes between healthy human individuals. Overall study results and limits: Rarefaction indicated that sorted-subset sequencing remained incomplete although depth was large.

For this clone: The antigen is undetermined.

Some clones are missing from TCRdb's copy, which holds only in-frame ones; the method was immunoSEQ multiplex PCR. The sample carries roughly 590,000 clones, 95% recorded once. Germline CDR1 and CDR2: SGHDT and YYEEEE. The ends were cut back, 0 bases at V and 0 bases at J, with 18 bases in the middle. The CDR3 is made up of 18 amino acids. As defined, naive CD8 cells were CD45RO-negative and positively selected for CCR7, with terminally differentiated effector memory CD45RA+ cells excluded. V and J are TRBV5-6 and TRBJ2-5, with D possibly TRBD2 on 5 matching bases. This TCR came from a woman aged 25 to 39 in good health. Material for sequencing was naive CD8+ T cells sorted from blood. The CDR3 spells CASSLGLLVRANQETQYF. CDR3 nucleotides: TGTGCCAGCAGCTTGGGCCTTTTGGTGCGGGCCAACCAAGAGACCCAGTACTTC.